This record looks at one T cell receptor beta chain sequence and its context. Antigen: not known. It was with unique molecular identifiers that the TCRbeta library was prepared. TCRdb re-derived calls from the PCR reads in MiXCR, one entry per CDR3 protein. This sample has about 240,000 distinct CDR3 sequences, with 25% found just once. The CDR3 is 13 amino acids. V was clipped by 5 bases and J by 4 bases, with 14 bases between them. CDR1 is DFQATT and CDR2 is SNEGSKA in the germline V gene (reference sequence). The data are from a study of T-cell reconstitution after alpha-beta-depleted transplantation in children. Study observations and caveats: Several patients had high TCRbeta diversity at day 60; it came from surviving recipient T cells and thymic progenitors. One year post-transplant, T-cell counts and diversity were largely derived from T cells produced anew. After transplant, at about two months, alpha-beta T cells were reportedly derived from several hundred expanded graft clones.

The TCR originated in a girl aged 2 to 10 with Fanconi anemia, due to receive a stem cell transplant. Specimen: PBMCs, collected before TCRalphabeta/CD19-depleted stem cell transplant. This sequence joins TRBV20-1 and TRBJ1-2; D is unresolved. The CDR3 is CSASRTESYGYTF. The CDR3 DNA reads as TGCAGTGCTTCAAGGACTGAGTCCTATGGCTACACCTTC.